The 15 T cell receptor beta chains reported below all come from one sample, sequenced in a study of blood T cell repertoires in COVID-19. The data were produced by immunoSEQ multiplex PCR, yet TCRdb's version contains in-frame clones alone and is incomplete. The data hold around 250,000 clones, with approximately 83% observed a single time. The sample was PBMCs or T cells enriched from blood (not recorded which). The origin of the receptors is a woman aged 45-65 years who had recovered from COVID-19.

The chain is built from TRBV14 and TRBJ2-7; D gene unclear. V was pared by 5 bases and J by 2 bases, with 4 bases between. The length of the CDR3 is 11 residues. The V gene's germline CDR1 is SGHDN and CDR2 FVKESK. CDR3 nucleotide sequence: TGTGCCAGCAGCTTCACCTACGAGCAGTACTTC. The encoded protein is CASSFTYEQYF.

The J gene is TRBJ2-7, the V gene TRBV4-1, with 14 bases aligning to TRBD2. V lost 3 bases and J lost 7; bases outside the gene matches: 5. The germline gives CDR1 MGHRA, CDR2 YSYEKL. The CDR3 is 15 residues long. CDR3 coding DNA: TGCGCCAGCAGCCACAGACTAGCGGGAGGGTATGAGCAGTACTTC. It is translated as CASSHRLAGGYEQYF.

This chain connects TRBV19 to TRBJ2-7; 8 bases agree with TRBD2. Germline assignment: CDR1 LNHDA and CDR2 SQIVND (reference sequence). The trim removed 4 bases at V and 5 bases at J, leaving 10 bases unmatched. The CDR3 extends over 15 amino acids. CDR3 DNA sequence: TGTGCCAGTAGTAAACCGAAAGCGGGAGTCGACGAGCAGTACTTC. It yields the protein CASSKPKAGVDEQYF.

A few counts support this clone. The chain has TRBV5-1 and TRBJ1-3; no definite D call. The V and J ends lost 4 bases and 0 bases respectively, with 8 bases between them. Germline V lookup: CDR1 SGHRS, CDR2 YFSETQ. There are 14 residues in the CDR3. The CDR3 loop reads CASSSGVSGNTIYF. The DNA of the CDR3 is TGCGCCAGCAGCAGCGGGGTCTCTGGAAACACCATATATTTT.

This chain connects TRBV19 to TRBJ1-6; 8 bases agree with TRBD1. This CDR3 spans 15 amino acids. Losses at the gene ends were 4 bases for V and 12 bases for J; bases not matched to a gene: 11. Germline CDR1 LNHDA, CDR2 SQIVND (reference sequence). CDR3 sequence reads: CASSTTGQAPLPLHF. As DNA, the CDR3 is TGTGCCAGTAGTACGACGGGACAGGCCCCTTTACCCCTCCACTTT. Drawing the rest from reference TRBV19 and TRBJ1-6, the complete variable domain is DGGITQSPKYLFRKEGQNVTLSCEQNLNHDAMYWYRQDPGQGLRLIYYSQIVNDFQKGDIAEGYSVSREKKESFPLTVTSAQKNPTAFYLCASSTTGQAPLPLHFGNGTRLTVT.

The chain couples TRBV3-1 (or the pseudogene TRBV3-2) to TRBJ1-1; 8 bases align to TRBD1. Losses at the gene ends were 2 bases for V and 10 bases for J; bases not matched to a gene: 6. CDR1 LGHDT and CDR2 YNNKEL come from the germline V gene (reference sequence). The length of the CDR3 is 13 residues. The CDR3, as DNA: TGTGCCAGCAGCCAATACTTCGGACAGGGAGCTTTCTTT. This sequence encodes CASSQYFGQGAFF.

V and J are TRBV6-5 and TRBJ2-2; D not certain. Germline CDR1 reads MNHEY; CDR2 reads SVGAGI. There are 15 residues in the CDR3. Trimming took off 4 bases at V and 2 bases at J, with 11 bases between the two ends. CDR3 residues: CASSSSVSNTGELFF. The CDR3 region has the DNA TGTGCCAGCAGTTCCTCCGTATCTAACACCGGGGAGCTGTTTTTT.

The chain recombines TRBV15 with TRBJ2-1; 10 bases match TRBD1. Germline V lookup: CDR1 LNHNV, CDR2 YYDKDF (reference sequence). V lost 2 bases to trimming and J lost 5 bases; unmatched junction nucleotides: 6. The CDR3 is 16 amino acids. The CDR3 DNA reads TGTGCCACCAGCAGATCCCGGGACAGGGGAGACAATGAGCAGTTCTTC. It is translated as CATSRSRDRGDNEQFF.

The chain carries TRBV3-1 (or the pseudogene TRBV3-2) and TRBJ2-3; 10 bases map to TRBD2. Germline values: CDR1 LGHDT, CDR2 YNNKEL (reference sequence). CDR3 size: 15 residues. The V gene end was trimmed by 10 bases and the J gene end by 0 bases; junction bases not matched to a gene: 7. The CDR3 here is CAISAGLASTDTQYF. The DNA for the CDR3 is TGTGCCATATCAGCGGGACTAGCGAGCACAGATACGCAGTATTTT.

The V gene is TRBV4-1, the J gene TRBJ2-2; perhaps TRBD2 as D (6 bases). V was pared by 0 bases and J by 1 base, with 12 bases between. Germline V CDR1 and CDR2: MGHRA, YSYEKL. The CDR3 consists of 17 residues. CDR3 nucleotides: TGCGCCAGCAGCCAAGATTGGGAGGAGGGGAACACCGGGGAGCTGTTTTTT. Protein: CASSQDWEEGNTGELFF.

On this clone: One end of the junction is discordant with germline, which a read error may explain. The J gene is TRBJ2-1, the V gene TRBV25-1; 10 nucleotides align to TRBD1. The CDR3 has 12 amino acids. Per the germline V gene, CDR1 is MGHDK and CDR2 is SYGVNS. The CDR3 nucleotides are TGTGCCAGCAGTGAATCGACAGGGGGCCAACTCTTC. Amino acids: CASSESTGGQLF.

The V gene is TRBV19, the J gene TRBJ1-2, with 8 bases lining up with TRBD1. Germline CDR1 is LNHDA and CDR2 is SQIVND (reference sequence). Losses at the gene ends were 5 bases for V and 7 bases for J; bases not matched to a gene: 6. This CDR3 contains 13 residues. The CDR3 nucleotides read TGTGCCAGTAGTGCCCGGACAGGGACTGGCTACACCTTC. This gives the protein CASSARTGTGYTF.

V gene TRBV28 combines with J gene TRBJ1-1; the match to TRBD1 covers 9 bases. This CDR3 has 15 amino acids. The ends lost 3 bases at V and 5 bases at J; junction bases unmatched: 7. CDR1 and CDR2 (germline): MDHEN, SYDVKM. This chain's CDR3 is CASSFHRGRGTEAFF. The CDR3 DNA follows: TGTGCCAGCAGTTTCCACAGGGGGCGCGGGACTGAAGCTTTCTTT. The entire variable domain, with the rest obtained from reference TRBV28 and TRBJ1-1, is as follows: DVKVTQSSRYLVKRTGEKVFLECVQDMDHENMFWYRQDPGLGLRLIYFSYDVKMKEKGDIPEGYSVSREKKERFSLILESASTNQTSMYLCASSFHRGRGTEAFFGQGTRLTVV.

The CDR3 protein is CASKPPGGETQYF. In DNA form, the CDR3 reads TGTGCCAGCAAACCACCCGGGGGGGAGACCCAGTACTTC. The V and J genes are TRBV7-9 and TRBJ2-5, with 7 nucleotides matching TRBD2. Trimming took 7 bases from V and 5 from J; bases not matched to a gene: 7. This CDR3 has 13 amino acids. CDR1 and CDR2 from the germline V gene are SEHNR and FQNEAQ (reference sequence).

This sequence joins TRBV7-2 and TRBJ2-1; TRBD2 agrees at 8 bases. There are 15 residues in the CDR3. Losses at the gene ends were 7 bases for V and 4 bases for J; bases not matched to a gene: 9. Germline CDR1 SGHTA, CDR2 FQGNSA. CDR3 sequence reads: CASTRIAGTYNEQFF. In DNA, the CDR3 is TGTGCCAGCACCCGAATAGCGGGGACTTACAATGAGCAGTTCTTC.